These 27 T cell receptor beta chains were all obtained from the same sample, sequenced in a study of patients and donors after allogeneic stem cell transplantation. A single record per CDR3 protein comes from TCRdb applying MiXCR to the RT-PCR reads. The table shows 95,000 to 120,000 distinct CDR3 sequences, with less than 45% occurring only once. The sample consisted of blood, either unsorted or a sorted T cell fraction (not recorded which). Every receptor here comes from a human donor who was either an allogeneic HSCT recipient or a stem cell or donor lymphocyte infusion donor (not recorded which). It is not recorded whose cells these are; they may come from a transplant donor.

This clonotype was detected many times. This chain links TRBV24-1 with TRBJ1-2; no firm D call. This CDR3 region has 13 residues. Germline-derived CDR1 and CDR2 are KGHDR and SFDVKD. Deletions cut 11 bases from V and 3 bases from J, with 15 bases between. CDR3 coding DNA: TGTGCCATCAGCCTGGGGTTGGACTATGGCTACACCTTC. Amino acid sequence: CAISLGLDYGYTF.

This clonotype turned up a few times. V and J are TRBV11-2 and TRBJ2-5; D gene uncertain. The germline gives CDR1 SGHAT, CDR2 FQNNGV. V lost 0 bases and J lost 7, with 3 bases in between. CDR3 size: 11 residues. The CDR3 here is CASSLEGTQYF. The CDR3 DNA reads TGTGCCAGCAGCTTAGAAGGGACCCAGTACTTC. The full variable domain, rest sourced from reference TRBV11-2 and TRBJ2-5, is EAGVAQSPRYKIIEKRQSVAFWCNPISGHATLYWYQQILGQGPKLLIQFQNNGVVDDSQLPKDRFSAERLKGVDSTLKIQPAKLEDSAVYLCASSLEGTQYFGPGTRLLVL.

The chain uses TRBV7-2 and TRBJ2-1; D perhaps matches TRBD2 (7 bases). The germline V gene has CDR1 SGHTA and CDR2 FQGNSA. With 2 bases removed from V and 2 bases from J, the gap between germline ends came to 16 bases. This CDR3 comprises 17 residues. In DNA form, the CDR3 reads TGTGCCAGCAGCTTATACCTCGGGGGGCGGCCCTACAATGAGCAGTTCTTC. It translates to CASSLYLGGRPYNEQFF.

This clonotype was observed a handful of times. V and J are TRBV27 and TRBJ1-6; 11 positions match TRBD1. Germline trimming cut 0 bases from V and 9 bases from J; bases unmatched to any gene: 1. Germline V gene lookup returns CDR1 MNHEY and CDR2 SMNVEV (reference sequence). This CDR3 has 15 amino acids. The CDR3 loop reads CASSLSGTGGSPLHF. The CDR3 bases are TGTGCCAGCAGTTTATCCGGGACAGGGGGTTCACCCCTCCACTTT.

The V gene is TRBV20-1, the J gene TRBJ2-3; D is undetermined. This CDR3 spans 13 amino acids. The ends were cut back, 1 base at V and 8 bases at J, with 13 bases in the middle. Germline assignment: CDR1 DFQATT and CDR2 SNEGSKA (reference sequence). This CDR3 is CSARVEREVTQYF. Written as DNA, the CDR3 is TGCAGTGCTAGAGTGGAACGAGAGGTTACGCAGTATTTT.

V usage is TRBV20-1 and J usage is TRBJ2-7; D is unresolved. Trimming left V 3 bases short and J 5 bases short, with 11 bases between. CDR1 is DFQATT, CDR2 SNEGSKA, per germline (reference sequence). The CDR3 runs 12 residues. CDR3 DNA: TGCAGTGCTAGTTATAACCGAGACGAGCAGTACTTC. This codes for CSASYNRDEQYF.

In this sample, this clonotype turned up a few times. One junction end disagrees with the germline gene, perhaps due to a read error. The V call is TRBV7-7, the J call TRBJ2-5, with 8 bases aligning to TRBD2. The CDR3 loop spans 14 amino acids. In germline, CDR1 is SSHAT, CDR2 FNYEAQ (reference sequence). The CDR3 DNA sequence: TGTGCTAGCAGCCATGGACTAGCCGGCGAGACCCAGTACTTC. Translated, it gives CASSHGLAGETQYF. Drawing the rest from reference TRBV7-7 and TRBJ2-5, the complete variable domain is GAGVSQSPRYKVTKRGQDVTLRCDPISSHATLYWYQQALGQGPEFLTYFNYEAQPDKSGLPSDRFSAERPEGSISTLTIQRTEQRDSAMYRCASSHGLAGETQYFGPGTRLLVL.

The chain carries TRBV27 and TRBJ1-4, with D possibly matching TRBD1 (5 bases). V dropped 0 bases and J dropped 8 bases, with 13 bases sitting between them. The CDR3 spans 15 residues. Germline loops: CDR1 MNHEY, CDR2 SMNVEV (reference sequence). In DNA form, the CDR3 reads TGTGCCAGCAGTTTATCGGGACGGACAATCGAAAAACTGTTTTTT. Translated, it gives CASSLSGRTIEKLFF.

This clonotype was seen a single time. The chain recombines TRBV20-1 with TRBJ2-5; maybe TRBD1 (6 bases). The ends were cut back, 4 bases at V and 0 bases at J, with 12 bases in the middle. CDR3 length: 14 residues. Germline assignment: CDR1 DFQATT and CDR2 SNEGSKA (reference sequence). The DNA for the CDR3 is TGCAGTGCTAAAATCGACAGGTACCAAGAGACCCAGTACTTC. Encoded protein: CSAKIDRYQETQYF.

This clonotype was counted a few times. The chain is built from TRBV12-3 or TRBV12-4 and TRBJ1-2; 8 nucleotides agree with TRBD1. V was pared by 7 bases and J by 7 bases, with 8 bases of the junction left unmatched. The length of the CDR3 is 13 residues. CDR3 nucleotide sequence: TGTGCCAGCAAACGGACAGGGTGGGGTGGCTACACCTTC. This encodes CASKRTGWGGYTF.

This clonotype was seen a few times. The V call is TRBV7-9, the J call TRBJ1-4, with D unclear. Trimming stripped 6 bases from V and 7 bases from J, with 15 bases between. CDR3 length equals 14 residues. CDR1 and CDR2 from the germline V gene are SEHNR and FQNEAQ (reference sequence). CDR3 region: CASRIEKLGEKLFF. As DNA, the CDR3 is TGTGCCAGCAGGATCGAAAAACTGGGTGAAAAACTGTTTTTT.

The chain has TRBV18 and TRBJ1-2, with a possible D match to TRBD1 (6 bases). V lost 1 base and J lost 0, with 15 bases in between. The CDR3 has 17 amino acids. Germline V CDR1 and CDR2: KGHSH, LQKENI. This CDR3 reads CASSPLTRTASNYGYTF. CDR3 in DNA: TGTGCCAGCTCACCACTCACGAGGACAGCTTCTAACTATGGCTACACCTTC.

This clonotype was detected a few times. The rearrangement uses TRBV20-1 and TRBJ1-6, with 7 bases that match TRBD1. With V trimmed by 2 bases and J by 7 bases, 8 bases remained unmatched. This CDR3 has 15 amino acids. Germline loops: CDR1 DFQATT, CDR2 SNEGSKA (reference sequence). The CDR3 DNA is TGCAGTGCTAGAATGGGGGGGACAGAGAATTCACCCCTCCACTTT. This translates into CSARMGGTENSPLHF.

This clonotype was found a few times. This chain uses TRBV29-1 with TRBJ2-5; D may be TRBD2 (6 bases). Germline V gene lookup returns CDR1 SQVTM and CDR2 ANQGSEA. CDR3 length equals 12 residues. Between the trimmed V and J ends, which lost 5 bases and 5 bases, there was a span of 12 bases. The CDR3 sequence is CSVQSGSETQYF. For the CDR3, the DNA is TGCAGCGTTCAGAGCGGGTCGGAGACCCAGTACTTC.

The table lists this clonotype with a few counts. DNA for the CDR3: TGCGCCAGCAGCCAATCCGGACGTATGAACACTGAAGCTTTCTTT. This codes for CASSQSGRMNTEAFF. The V and J genes are TRBV4-3 and TRBJ1-1, with D unresolved. V was cut by 2 bases and J by 0 bases, with 10 bases left in between. The CDR3 consists of 15 residues. Germline V gene data show CDR1 as LGHNA and CDR2 as YSLEER.

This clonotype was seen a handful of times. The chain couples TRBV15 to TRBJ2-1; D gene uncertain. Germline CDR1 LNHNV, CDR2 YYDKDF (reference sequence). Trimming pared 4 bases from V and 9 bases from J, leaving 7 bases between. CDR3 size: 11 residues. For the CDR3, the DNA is TGTGCCACCAGCACTACTGCTGAGCAGTTCTTC. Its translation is CATSTTAEQFF.

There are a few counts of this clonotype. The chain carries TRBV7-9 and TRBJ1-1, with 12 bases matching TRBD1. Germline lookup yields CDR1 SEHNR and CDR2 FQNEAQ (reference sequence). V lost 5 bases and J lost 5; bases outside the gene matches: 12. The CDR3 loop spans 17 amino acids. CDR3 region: CASSLLTGTGGYTEAFF. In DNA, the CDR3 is TGTGCCAGCAGCCTTCTCACGGGGACAGGGGGCTATACTGAAGCTTTCTTT. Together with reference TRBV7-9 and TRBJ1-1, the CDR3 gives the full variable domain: DTGVSQNPRHKITKRGQNVTFRCDPISEHNRLYWYRQTLGQGPEFLTYFQNEAQLEKSRLLSDRFSAERPKGSFSTLEIQRTEQGDSAMYLCASSLLTGTGGYTEAFFGQGTRLTVV.

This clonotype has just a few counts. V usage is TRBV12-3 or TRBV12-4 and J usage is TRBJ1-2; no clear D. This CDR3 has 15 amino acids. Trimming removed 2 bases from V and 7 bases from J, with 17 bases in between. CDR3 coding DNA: TGTGCCAGCAGTTTACAGGCTCGGGTGCGACGTGGCTACACCTTC. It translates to CASSLQARVRRGYTF.

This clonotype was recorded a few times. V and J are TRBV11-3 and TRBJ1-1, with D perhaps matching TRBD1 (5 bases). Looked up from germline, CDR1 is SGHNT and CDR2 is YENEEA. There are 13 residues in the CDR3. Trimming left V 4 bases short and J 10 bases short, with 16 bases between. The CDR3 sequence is CASSSSVRGLAFF. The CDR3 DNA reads TGTGCCAGCAGCTCCTCAGTCCGGGGCTTAGCTTTCTTT.

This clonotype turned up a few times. The CDR3 sequence is CSAATSLTLNEQFF. CDR3 coding DNA: TGCAGTGCTGCGACTAGCCTTACCCTCAATGAGCAGTTCTTC. V gene TRBV20-1 combines with J gene TRBJ2-1; the match to TRBD2 covers 7 bases. Germline loops: CDR1 DFQATT, CDR2 SNEGSKA (reference sequence). J was trimmed by 6 bases and V by 5 bases; bases with no gene match: 10. CDR3 length: 14 amino acids.

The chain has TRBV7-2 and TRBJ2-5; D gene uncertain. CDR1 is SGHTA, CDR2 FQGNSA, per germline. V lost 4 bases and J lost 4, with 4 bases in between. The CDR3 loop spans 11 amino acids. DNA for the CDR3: TGTGCCAGCAGCTCCTCAGAGACCCAGTACTTC. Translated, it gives CASSSSETQYF.

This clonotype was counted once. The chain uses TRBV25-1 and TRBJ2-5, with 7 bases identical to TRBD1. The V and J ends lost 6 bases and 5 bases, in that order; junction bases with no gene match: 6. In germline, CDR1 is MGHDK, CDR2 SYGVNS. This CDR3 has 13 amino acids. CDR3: CASSHRGRETQYF. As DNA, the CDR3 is TGTGCCAGCAGCCATAGGGGGCGTGAGACCCAGTACTTC.

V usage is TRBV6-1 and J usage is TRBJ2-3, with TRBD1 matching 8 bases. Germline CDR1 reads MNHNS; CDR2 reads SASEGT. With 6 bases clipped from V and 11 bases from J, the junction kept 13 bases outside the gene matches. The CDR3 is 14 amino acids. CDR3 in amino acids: CASRPGQAPYLQYF. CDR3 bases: TGTGCCAGCAGGCCGGGACAGGCGCCATACTTGCAGTATTTT.

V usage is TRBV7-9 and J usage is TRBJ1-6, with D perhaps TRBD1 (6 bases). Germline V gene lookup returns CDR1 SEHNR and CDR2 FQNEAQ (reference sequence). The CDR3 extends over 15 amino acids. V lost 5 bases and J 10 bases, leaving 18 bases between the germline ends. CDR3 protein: CASSPMTGPFSPLHF. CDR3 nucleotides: TGTGCCAGCAGCCCGATGACAGGACCCTTCTCACCCCTCCACTTT. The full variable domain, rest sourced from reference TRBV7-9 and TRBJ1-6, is DTGVSQNPRHKITKRGQNVTFRCDPISEHNRLYWYRQTLGQGPEFLTYFQNEAQLEKSRLLSDRFSAERPKGSFSTLEIQRTEQGDSAMYLCASSPMTGPFSPLHFGNGTRLTVT.

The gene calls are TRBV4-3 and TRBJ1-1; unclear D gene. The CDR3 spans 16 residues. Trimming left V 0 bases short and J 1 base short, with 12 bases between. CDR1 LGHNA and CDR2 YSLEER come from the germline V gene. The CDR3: CASSQEVGFGNTEAFF. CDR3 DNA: TGCGCCAGCAGCCAAGAAGTCGGGTTCGGGAACACTGAAGCTTTCTTT.

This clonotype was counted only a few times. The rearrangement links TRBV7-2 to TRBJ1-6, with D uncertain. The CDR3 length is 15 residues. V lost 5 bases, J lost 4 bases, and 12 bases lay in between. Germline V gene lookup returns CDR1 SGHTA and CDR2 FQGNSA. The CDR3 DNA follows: TGTGCCAGCAGCGGACTCGGGAGTTATAATTCACCCCTCCACTTT. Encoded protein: CASSGLGSYNSPLHF. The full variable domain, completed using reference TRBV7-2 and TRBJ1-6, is GAGVSQSPSNKVTEKGKDVELRCDPISGHTALYWYRQSLGQGLEFLIYFQGNSAPDKSGLPSDRFSAERTGGSVSTLTIQRTQQEDSAVYLCASSGLGSYNSPLHFGNGTRLTVT.

The CDR3 nucleotides are TGTGCCAGCAGCTTGGTTGTGGGTGTGGAGACCCAGTACTTC. This gives the protein CASSLVVGVETQYF. The chain employs TRBV5-5 and TRBJ2-5; D is uncertain. Per germline, CDR1 SGHKS and CDR2 YYEKEE (reference sequence). This CDR3 spans 14 amino acids. With 0 bases removed from V and 5 bases from J, the gap between germline ends came to 11 bases.